This entry describes one T cell receptor (beta chain). Its cognate antigen has yet to be identified. A roughly 2.5 ml peripheral blood sample was drawn into PAXgene tubes per donor and stored at -80°C. Without any T cell sorting, total RNA was extracted from whole blood using the PAXgene blood miRNA kit on an automated QIAcube. Deep TCRalpha and TCRbeta repertoire profiling with unique molecular barcoding was performed on peripheral blood of monozygotic twin pairs concordant or discordant for inflammatory bowel disease. Smoking habits were recorded for all twin pairs, with individuals classified as current, former or never smokers. Inclusive of the bounding cysteine and phenylalanine, the CDR3 is 14 residues long. Only the protein sequence is given. Sequences SQVTM (CDR1) and ANQGSEA (CDR2) are obtained from the germline V gene. These data come from a study of monozygotic twins with inflammatory bowel disease (dated by TCRdb to between 2018 and 2021). With respect to the entire study: The full study comprised 28 monozygotic twin pairs: nine German pairs (four IBD-concordant, five IBD-discordant) and 19 IBD-discordant Danish pairs. Disease-associated traits were sought mainly through comparisons between IBD patients and their genetically identical healthy co-twins within discordant pairs. Each individual had, on average, about 151 000 unique TCRalpha sequences and 181 000 unique TCRbeta sequences available for analysis.

What the authors observed across the whole study: Compared with healthy twins, IBD patients shared fewer clonotypes with other individuals, and the difference was most pronounced in patients with signs of disease activity. IBD patients had lower TCRbeta repertoire diversity, measured by the inverse Simpson index, than their healthy co-twins. The results gave no support for a single strong signal or clonotype linked to IBD. Concordant and discordant twins showed no difference in repertoire similarity, possibly because of limited statistical power. The analysis was unable to tell apart different T cell subtypes. Because patients were on differing immunosuppressive treatments, the repertoires may have picked up extra background noise and inter-individual variability.

Library creation used 5' RACE. Each TCR library was prepared from around 3,400 ng of total RNA. For each sample, cDNA synthesis with SMARTScribe reverse transcriptase was split into eight separate reactions. Unique molecular identifiers containing a 6-nucleotide sample barcode were introduced through template switching during cDNA synthesis. TCRalpha and TCRbeta cDNA was amplified by two nested PCRs of roughly 16 and 10 cycles, with bead purification after each PCR. Before amplification, the cDNA was treated with uracil DNA-glycosylase and purified using the QIAquick PCR purification kit. In the second PCR, Illumina TruSeq-compatible adapters and sample-specific barcodes were added. Library quality and concentration were assessed using TapeStation and Qubit, and 4.5 to 6.5 ng of each library was pooled. The pooled libraries were sequenced with 2 x 100 bp reads and custom sequencing primers on an Illumina HiSeq2500 single-index Rapid Run. As for the original processing: MiGEC version 1.2.6 was used for UMI-based consensus assembly, which corrected PCR and sequencing errors. MiXCR version 2.1.1 handled V(D)J alignment, clonotype assembly and CDR3 extraction. To normalise gene usage, clonotype sharing and MAIT/NKT TCR abundance, the analysis used the top 1000, 10 000 and 20 000 clonotypes per sample. After downsampling to 27 000 UMIs, diversity was calculated as the inverse Simpson index using the vegan R package. Paired Mann-Whitney U tests on discordant twin pairs were used, with Benjamini-Hochberg multiple-testing correction. Through TCRdb reprocessing, the reads give one entry per CDR3 protein sequence; DNA is omitted. These V and J calls derive from TCRdb rather than the authors' analysis. This sample's clone table shows approximately 400,000 distinct CDR3 sequences. The ten most abundant clones make up approximately 2.4% of the sample.

Sequencing was done on a sample of blood. The chain is assembled from TRBV29-1 and TRBJ2-7; lacking DNA, the TRBD1 call made by TCRdb goes unchecked. The receptor was derived from a human donor with ulcerative colitis or Crohn's disease, or a healthy co-twin of an affected twin (not recorded which). For the CDR3, the sequence is CSVDFGGNSYEQYF.